This T cell receptor beta chain was captured by sequencing in a study of cytomegalovirus exposure and HLA in healthy donors. The primer mix had 60 Vbeta and 13 Jbeta primers. Here immunoSEQ multiplex PCR was the method, and the copy in TCRdb shows in-frame clones only, minus some. The sample includes roughly 67,000 clones, roughly 75% seen only once; the top ten take approximately 7.6%. Trimming at V came to 6 bases and at J to 1 base, leaving 5 bases not matched to a gene. CDR1 and CDR2 from the germline V gene are SGHAT and FQNNGV. The CDR3 runs 16 residues. The clonotype originates from a man in his fifties or sixties in good health and CMV-seropositive. The chain combines TRBV11-2 with TRBJ2-3; 12 nucleotides align to TRBD2. The sample consisted of PBMCs. The CDR3 is CASSSSGGAGTDTQYF. DNA of the CDR3: TGTGCCAGCAGTTCTAGCGGGGGGGCGGGCACAGATACGCAGTATTTT. The full variable domain, in which reference TRBV11-2 and TRBJ2-3 provide the parts outside the CDR3, is EAGVAQSPRYKIIEKRQSVAFWCNPISGHATLYWYQQILGQGPKLLIQFQNNGVVDDSQLPKDRFSAERLKGVDSTLKIQPAKLEDSAVYLCASSSSGGAGTDTQYFGPGTRLTVL.